This T cell receptor (beta chain) is from a study of cytomegalovirus exposure and HLA in healthy donors. Study-level points and caveats: An analysis that came later showed most CMV-associated TCR beta chains appearing HLA-restricted.

V was clipped by 4 bases and J by 2 bases, with 5 bases between them. In germline, CDR1 is SGHAT, CDR2 FQDESV (reference sequence). The CDR3 has 12 amino acids. This clone was recorded a few times. As yet, its antigen is unknown. Amplification used 60 Vbeta primers and 13 Jbeta primers. Produced via immunoSEQ multiplex PCR; TCRdb's table is partial and in-frame only. The sample lists approximately 90,000 clones, more than 70% occurring once. The specimen sequenced was PBMCs. V is TRBV11-1 and J is TRBJ2-5; D unresolved. The origin of this receptor is a man aged 35 to 55 in good health and CMV-seronegative. CDR3 region: CASSSVQETQYF. The CDR3 bases are TGTGCCAGCAGCTCGGTACAAGAGACCCAGTACTTC.